The clone carrying this T cell receptor beta chain was counted ten times or more. What it binds is unknown. The record originates from a study of neurological immune-mediated disorders. Study observations and caveats: The multiple sclerosis repertoire cluster was associated with no clinical or MRI feature.

Germline lookup yields CDR1 MNHEY and CDR2 SVGAGI. V dropped 2 bases and J dropped 7 bases, with 17 bases sitting between them. This CDR3 has 15 residues. TCRdb analysed the 5' RACE reads with MiXCR anew, one entry per CDR3 protein. This table holds 55,000 to 80,000 distinct CDR3 sequences, approximately 4.6% found once. This TCR came from a woman aged 50 to 60 with multiple sclerosis. The chain carries TRBV6-5 and TRBJ1-1; D not resolved. The sequencing input was PBMCs. The CDR3 loop reads CASSYEVSGLDEAFF. CDR3 coding DNA: TGTGCCAGCAGTTACGAGGTTTCGGGGTTGGATGAAGCTTTCTTT.